This T cell receptor (beta chain) was profiled in a study of technical replicates of blood from a few donors. This table comes from immunoSEQ multiplex PCR, and its TCRdb copy is limited to in-frame clones, with some not included. The data hold roughly 80,000 clones, with about 96% observed a single time. This CDR3 region has 15 residues. Germline CDR1 is SGHNT and CDR2 is YENEEA. V dropped 5 bases and J dropped 1; count of bases not matched to a gene: 4. The V gene is TRBV11-3, the J gene TRBJ2-5; 10 bases are shared with TRBD1. The TCR comes from a human donor in good health. Sequenced material: T cells isolated from PBMCs. The CDR3 sequence: CASSQGTGAQETQYF. The CDR3 DNA is TGTGCCAGCAGCCAGGGGACAGGGGCCCAAGAGACCCAGTACTTC.